Shown below are 18 T cell receptor beta chains from a single sample sequenced in a study of shared clonotypes between healthy human individuals. TCRdb keeps only in-frame clones here, not all; method: immunoSEQ multiplex PCR. The table records approximately 2.5 million clones, over 85% of them present only once. The sample taken for sequencing was naive CD4+ T cells from PBMCs. The subset denotes: CD45RA+ positively selected. The receptors stem from a young man in good health. Some clones in this sample may be carry-over from other donors' samples.

The rearrangement joins TRBV7-7 to TRBJ2-1; 7 bases fit TRBD2. Germline CDR1 is SSHAT and CDR2 is FNYEAQ (reference sequence). This CDR3 is 15 amino acids long. The J segment lost 0 bases and the V segment lost 4 bases, leaving 3 bases of the junction unmatched. This chain's CDR3 is CASSSGGSSYNEQFF. The CDR3 nucleotides are TGTGCCAGCAGCTCGGGCGGGAGCTCCTACAATGAGCAGTTCTTC.

CDR3 DNA: TGCGCCAGTAGCACAGGGTCCCCCTCGCCTAACACCGGGGAGCTGTTTTTT. It is translated as CASSTGSPSPNTGELFF. The chain uses TRBV4-1 and TRBJ2-2; a weak D match, TRBD1 (6 bases). CDR3 length: 17 amino acids. V lost 9 bases and J 2 bases, leaving 22 bases between the germline ends. CDR1 is MGHRA and CDR2 is YSYEKL in the germline V gene.

The chain combines TRBV6-5 with TRBJ2-2, with TRBD2 matching over 9 bases. Unmatched junction bases numbered 6, after V lost 4 bases and J lost 6 bases. This CDR3 is built from 15 residues. Germline lookup yields CDR1 MNHEY and CDR2 SVGAGI. Here the CDR3 DNA reads TGTGCCAGCAGTTCAGCGGGAGGTGGATCCGGGGAGCTGTTTTTT. This sequence encodes CASSSAGGGSGELFF.

The chain uses TRBV7-3 and TRBJ1-1; D unresolved. V was pared by 5 bases and J by 1 base, with 14 bases between. The CDR3 is made up of 15 amino acids. Germline V gene sequence: CDR1 SGHTA, CDR2 FQGTGA. In DNA, the CDR3 is TGTGCCAGCAGCCCCTTGGCGGCCGCGAACACTGAAGCTTTCTTT. The encoded protein is CASSPLAAANTEAFF.

This clone was seen only once. The rearrangement uses TRBV28 and TRBJ2-2; 10 bases line up with TRBD2. This CDR3 spans 15 amino acids. V lost 5 bases and J lost 3; bases outside the gene matches: 3. From germline, CDR1 is MDHEN and CDR2 SYDVKM. CDR3 residues: CASSGAGGYTGELFF. CDR3 DNA: TGTGCCAGCAGTGGAGCGGGAGGGTACACCGGGGAGCTGTTTTTT.

To note about this clone: The sample holds other DNA sequences that translate to the same CDR3. The chain joins TRBV9 to TRBJ2-7, with D possibly being TRBD1 (5 bases). V gave up 2 bases and J gave up 1 base, with 10 bases separating them. Germline lookup yields CDR1 SGDLS and CDR2 YYNGEE. This CDR3 spans 14 amino acids. For the CDR3, the DNA is TGTGCCAGCAGCGTCACAGGTCTTTCCTACGAGCAGTACTTC. Translated: CASSVTGLSYEQYF.

The V and J genes are TRBV2 and TRBJ2-7; D gene unclear. Germline CDR1 reads SNHLY; CDR2 reads FYNNEI. CDR3 length equals 13 residues. The ends were cut back, 3 bases at V and 2 bases at J, with 8 bases in the middle. The CDR3 sequence is CASSDYRAYEQYF. DNA of the CDR3: TGTGCCAGCAGTGACTACCGAGCCTACGAGCAGTACTTC.

Note on this clone: Additional DNA sequences in this sample encode the identical CDR3. This chain uses TRBV20-1 with TRBJ2-7, with TRBD1 matching over 7 bases. The CDR3 consists of 11 residues. Losses at the gene ends were 2 bases for V and 5 bases for J; bases not matched to a gene: 0. CDR1 is DFQATT and CDR2 is SNEGSKA in the germline V gene (reference sequence). CDR3 sequence (DNA): TGCAGTGCTAGAACAGGGGACGAGCAGTACTTC. Translating it yields CSARTGDEQYF.

The chain links TRBV10-3 to TRBJ2-7; 10 bases are a match to TRBD1. Germline V CDR1 and CDR2: ENHRY, SYGVKD. CDR3 size: 14 residues. With V trimmed by 6 bases and J by 3 bases, 5 bases remained unmatched. The CDR3 coding sequence is TGTGCCATCAGCCCGGGACAGGGGAACTACGAGCAGTACTTC. This codes for CAISPGQGNYEQYF.

The V and J genes are TRBV7-9 and TRBJ2-1; 7 bases agree with TRBD2. V shed 1 base, J shed 2 bases, and the junction held 5 bases outside the gene matches. CDR1 and CDR2 from the germline V gene are SEHNR and FQNEAQ (reference sequence). The CDR3 has 16 residues. CDR3 coding DNA: TGTGCCAGCAGCTTAGATGGAGCGGGACCCTACAATGAGCAGTTCTTC. As protein: CASSLDGAGPYNEQFF.

The chain joins TRBV6-1 to TRBJ1-2; weak D call: TRBD1 (5 bases). Germline V gene lookup returns CDR1 MNHNS and CDR2 SASEGT. The CDR3 extends over 15 amino acids. V lost 2 bases to trimming and J lost 12 bases, with 22 bases between them. The chain's CDR3 is CASSENPWIAGHNTF. CDR3 DNA: TGTGCCAGCAGTGAAAACCCGTGGATTGCAGGGCACAACACCTTC.

The chain joins TRBV7-9 to TRBJ2-4, with 7 bases that match TRBD1. The length of the CDR3 is 16 residues. V trimming: 5 bases; J trimming: 0 bases; junction bases outside the gene matches: 7. In germline, CDR1 is SEHNR, CDR2 FQNEAQ (reference sequence). DNA of the CDR3: TGTGCCAGCAGCGGAGGACAGGAACTAGCCAAAAACATTCAGTACTTC. It encodes CASSGGQELAKNIQYF.

The rearrangement uses TRBV18 and TRBJ1-1; 12 bases map to TRBD1. Germline V lookup: CDR1 KGHSH, CDR2 LQKENI. With V trimmed by 6 bases and J by 3 bases, 8 bases remained unmatched. This CDR3 comprises 16 residues. The DNA for the CDR3 is TGTGCCAGCTCCTCACCGGGACAGGGGGCTTACACTGAAGCTTTCTTT. It specifies CASSSPGQGAYTEAFF.

The CDR3 loop is CASSYSITGQPQHF. The CDR3 region has the DNA TGTGCCAGCAGTTACTCGATCACAGGTCAGCCCCAGCATTTT. The chain uses TRBV6-6 and TRBJ1-5; D possibly corresponds to TRBD1 (5 bases). Trimming removed 0 bases at V and 6 bases at J, with 9 bases between. Germline V CDR1 and CDR2: MNHNY, SVGAGI (reference sequence). The CDR3 totals 14 residues.

The chain joins TRBV2 to TRBJ2-3; D call uncertain. The germline gives CDR1 SNHLY, CDR2 FYNNEI. The ends were cut back, 4 bases at V and 1 base at J, with 15 bases in the middle. This CDR3 spans 16 amino acids. CDR3 coding DNA: TGTGCCAGCAGTGCCCGCGTGGGCGTGCGCACAGATACGCAGTATTTT. Residues: CASSARVGVRTDTQYF.

The rearrangement uses TRBV18 and TRBJ1-1, with a weak D call TRBD1 (6 bases). The V gene's germline CDR1 is KGHSH and CDR2 LQKENI. Trimming removed 3 bases at V and 11 bases at J, with 16 bases between. The length of the CDR3 is 13 residues. The CDR3 sequence: CASSPGGLITAFF. The DNA of the CDR3 is TGTGCCAGCTCACCGGGGGGGCTAATCACGGCTTTCTTT.

This chain joins TRBV27 and TRBJ1-2; D is uncertain. Germline-derived CDR1 and CDR2 are MNHEY and SMNVEV (reference sequence). The V end lost 5 bases, the J end lost 9 bases, and 16 bases lay between the germline ends. This CDR3 is 13 amino acids long. CDR3 nucleotides: TGTGCCAGCAGTCCGAAAGGGAGGGCGAGCTACACCTTC. Translating it yields CASSPKGRASYTF.

The rearrangement links TRBV28 to TRBJ2-3; D is uncertain. V dropped 5 bases and J dropped 4 bases, with 10 bases sitting between them. Germline assignment: CDR1 MDHEN and CDR2 SYDVKM. The CDR3 covers 13 residues. In nucleotides, the CDR3 is TGTGCCAGCAGTCCCACGATGGCAGATACGCAGTATTTT. This codes for CASSPTMADTQYF. Variable domain in full (rest from reference TRBV28 and TRBJ2-3): DVKVTQSSRYLVKRTGEKVFLECVQDMDHENMFWYRQDPGLGLRLIYFSYDVKMKEKGDIPEGYSVSREKKERFSLILESASTNQTSMYLCASSPTMADTQYFGPGTRLTVL.